Below are 24 T cell receptor beta chains sequenced from a single sample in a study of blood T cell repertoires in COVID-19. TCRdb keeps only in-frame clones here, not all; method: immunoSEQ multiplex PCR. This table holds 200,000 to 250,000 clones, about 88% found once. The specimen sequenced was PBMCs or T cells enriched from blood (not recorded which). The receptors derive from a woman aged 30 to 39 who had recovered from COVID-19.

The rearrangement joins TRBV2 to TRBJ2-5; TRBD1 matches at 9 bases. Germline V gene data show CDR1 as SNHLY and CDR2 as FYNNEI. The CDR3 runs 14 residues. V was pared by 4 bases and J by 5 bases, with 5 bases of the junction left unmatched. The CDR3 nucleotides are TGTGCCAGCAGTGCCGGACAGGGGCAGGAGACCCAGTACTTC. It codes for CASSAGQGQETQYF.

V usage is TRBV4-3 and J usage is TRBJ2-6, with 10 bases aligning to TRBD2. The length of the CDR3 is 18 residues. V lost 0 bases and J lost 2; bases outside the gene matches: 4. Germline CDR1 is LGHNA and CDR2 is YSLEER. CDR3 residues: CASSQDPAGGPGANVLTF. The CDR3 nucleotides are TGCGCCAGCAGCCAAGATCCAGCGGGGGGGCCTGGGGCCAACGTCCTGACTTTC.

J is TRBJ2-2 and V is TRBV9, with TRBD2 matching 9 bases. This CDR3 has 16 amino acids. Germline V CDR1 and CDR2: SGDLS, YYNGEE. Germline trimming cut 4 bases from V and 3 bases from J; bases unmatched to any gene: 7. This CDR3 is CASSPRLAEDTGELFF. DNA of the CDR3: TGTGCCAGCAGCCCTCGACTAGCGGAGGACACCGGGGAGCTGTTTTTT. The entire variable domain, with the rest obtained from reference TRBV9 and TRBJ2-2, is as follows: DSGVTQTPKHLITATGQRVTLRCSPRSGDLSVYWYQQSLDQGLQFLIQYYNGEERAKGNILERFSAQQFPDLHSELNLSSLELGDSALYFCASSPRLAEDTGELFFGEGSRLTVL.

The chain links TRBV13 to TRBJ1-1; tentative D call: TRBD1 (6 bases). The V gene's germline CDR1 is PRHDT and CDR2 FYEKMQ (reference sequence). The CDR3 contains 12 residues. The V and J ends lost 4 bases and 7 bases respectively, with 10 bases between them. CDR3 in amino acids: CASSSRQVEAFF. CDR3 coding DNA: TGTGCCAGCAGCTCAAGACAGGTTGAAGCTTTCTTT.

The genes are TRBV10-1 and TRBJ1-4, with a weak D call TRBD1 (5 bases). The germline gives CDR1 WNHNN, CDR2 SYGVQD (reference sequence). The CDR3 length is 16 residues. Trimming stripped 5 bases from V and 7 bases from J, with 20 bases between. The CDR3 region is CASSNITDTRPEKLFF. CDR3 DNA: TGCGCCAGCAGTAATATCACGGACACTCGCCCTGAAAAACTGTTTTTT.

The chain links TRBV6-5 to TRBJ1-5; no reliable D call. Germline V gene data show CDR1 as MNHEY and CDR2 as SVGAGI. V was cut by 8 bases and J by 3 bases, with 17 bases left in between. This CDR3 is 15 amino acids long. CDR3 sequence (DNA): TGTGCCAGCGGTCCCGACTTCGGGGTCAATCAGCCCCAGCATTTT. Its protein product is CASGPDFGVNQPQHF.

The chain joins TRBV14 to TRBJ2-1, with D uncertain. Trimming took 1 base from V and 0 from J, leaving 7 bases between them. The CDR3 extends over 15 amino acids. Germline CDR1 is SGHDN and CDR2 is FVKESK. CDR3 residues: CASSQGLNSYNEQFF. CDR3 DNA sequence: TGTGCCAGCAGCCAAGGACTGAACTCCTACAATGAGCAGTTCTTC.

This clone is large within its sample. The V call is TRBV5-1, the J call TRBJ1-4; 9 nucleotides align to TRBD1. Germline V CDR1 and CDR2: SGHRS, YFSETQ. This CDR3 is built from 14 residues. With V trimmed by 4 bases and J by 6 bases, 4 bases remained unmatched. For the CDR3, the DNA is TGCGCCAGCAGCGCGACAGGGGGTCATGAAAAACTGTTTTTT. Protein product: CASSATGGHEKLFF.

The chain has TRBV7-2 and TRBJ1-1; 10 nucleotides align to TRBD1. Trimming at V came to 5 bases and at J to 1 base, leaving 4 bases not matched to a gene. CDR1 is SGHTA, CDR2 FQGNSA, per germline. The CDR3 loop spans 15 amino acids. The CDR3 DNA reads TGTGCCAGCAGCGCCCGGACAGGGGGGAACACTGAAGCTTTCTTT. Translating it yields CASSARTGGNTEAFF.

CDR3 DNA sequence: TGTGCCAGCAGCTTAGTCGGACAGGGCAACACTGAAGCTTTCTTT. Translation: CASSLVGQGNTEAFF. The chain couples TRBV11-2 to TRBJ1-1; 8 positions match TRBD1. The CDR3 is 15 residues long. Germline-derived CDR1 and CDR2 are SGHAT and FQNNGV. J gave up 2 bases and V 1 base, and 3 bases lay outside the gene matches. Variable domain in full (rest from reference TRBV11-2 and TRBJ1-1): EAGVAQSPRYKIIEKRQSVAFWCNPISGHATLYWYQQILGQGPKLLIQFQNNGVVDDSQLPKDRFSAERLKGVDSTLKIQPAKLEDSAVYLCASSLVGQGNTEAFFGQGTRLTVV.

The V gene is TRBV7-2, the J gene TRBJ2-3, with 15 bases aligning to TRBD2. Per germline, CDR1 SGHTA and CDR2 FQGNSA. With 4 bases clipped from V and 6 bases from J, the junction kept 5 bases outside the gene matches. This CDR3 contains 16 residues. CDR3 sequence (DNA): TGTGCCAGCAGCTCCCGGACTAGCGGGGGGGCGGATACGCAGTATTTT. It specifies CASSSRTSGGADTQYF.

This clone was recorded only once. The V call is TRBV9, the J call TRBJ2-3, with 8 bases matching TRBD2. Losses at the gene ends were 0 bases for V and 4 bases for J; bases not matched to a gene: 7. The CDR3 contains 16 residues. Germline CDR1 SGDLS, CDR2 YYNGEE. CDR3 in DNA: TGTGCCAGCAGCGTAGGTACGGGGGGGTATGCAGATACGCAGTATTTT. Encoded protein: CASSVGTGGYADTQYF.

V and J are TRBV6-4 and TRBJ2-3; 7 positions agree with TRBD2. The CDR3 spans 15 residues. Germline V lookup: CDR1 MRHNA, CDR2 SNTAGT. Germline trimming cut 5 bases from V and 6 bases from J; bases unmatched to any gene: 11. CDR3 sequence reads: CASSSGAGKEDTQYF. Here the CDR3 DNA reads TGTGCCAGCAGTAGCGGAGCGGGGAAGGAGGATACGCAGTATTTT.

This chain joins TRBV5-1 and TRBJ2-1; TRBD2 might be the D (5 bases). Between the trimmed V and J ends, which lost 5 bases and 4 bases, there was a span of 13 bases. Germline-derived CDR1 and CDR2 are SGHRS and YFSETQ. The CDR3 is 14 residues long. The CDR3 sequence is CASSATGMYNEQFF. The CDR3 bases are TGCGCCAGCAGTGCTACGGGGATGTACAATGAGCAGTTCTTC.

The chain has TRBV4-3 and TRBJ1-2, with 8 bases fitting TRBD1. The junction had 10 bases not matched to a gene; V was cut back by 4 bases and J by 6 bases. The V gene's germline CDR1 is LGHNA and CDR2 YSLEER. The CDR3 has 15 residues. The CDR3, as DNA: TGCGCCAGCAGCCCTCGTATACAGGGGGAGAATGGCTACACCTTC. Its translation is CASSPRIQGENGYTF.

This clone was counted a few times. This chain links TRBV18 with TRBJ1-5, with D unclear. Germline CDR1 and CDR2: KGHSH and LQKENI. This CDR3 comprises 16 residues. The V end lost 2 bases, the J end lost 1 base, and 12 bases lay between the germline ends. The CDR3 is CASSPMGAASNQPQHF. CDR3 sequence (DNA): TGTGCCAGCTCACCAATGGGAGCCGCGAGCAATCAGCCCCAGCATTTT.

V gene TRBV5-1 combines with J gene TRBJ1-4; TRBD1 aligns across 7 bases. Trimming at V came to 1 base and at J to 4 bases, leaving 7 bases not matched to a gene. The CDR3 contains 16 residues. CDR1 is SGHRS, CDR2 YFSETQ, per germline. CDR3 nucleotides: TGCGCCAGCAGCTTGTTACCGGGACAGCGTAATGAAAAACTGTTTTTT. This encodes CASSLLPGQRNEKLFF.

The chain has TRBV3-1 (or the pseudogene TRBV3-2) and TRBJ2-5, with 9 bases lining up with TRBD1. Germline V gene data show CDR1 as LGHDT and CDR2 as YNNKEL (reference sequence). V lost 6 bases, J lost 1 base, and 0 bases stayed unmatched. CDR3 length equals 13 residues. CDR3 nucleotide sequence: TGTGCCAGCAGGGACAGGGGCCAAGAGACCCAGTACTTC. This sequence encodes CASRDRGQETQYF.

The J gene is TRBJ1-1, the V gene TRBV12-5, with a tentative D call TRBD1 (6 bases). V was cut by 1 base and J by 11 bases, with 11 bases left in between. This CDR3 comprises 12 residues. From germline, CDR1 is LGHNT and CDR2 FRNRAP. DNA of the CDR3: TGTGCTAGTGGTTTGGCTACAGGGTACGCTTTCTTT. Its translation: CASGLATGYAFF.

The rearrangement uses TRBV5-1 and TRBJ2-7; 7 positions agree with TRBD2. The J segment lost 6 bases and the V segment lost 4 bases, leaving 19 bases of the junction unmatched. Germline CDR1 is SGHRS and CDR2 is YFSETQ. This CDR3 contains 17 residues. The CDR3 DNA reads TGCGCCAGCAGCCCCACCCCGGTCAGGACTAGAAACTTCGAGCAGTACTTC. Amino acid sequence: CASSPTPVRTRNFEQYF.

This rearrangement joins TRBV7-2 to TRBJ1-1, with a weak D call TRBD1 (5 bases). Trimming left V 6 bases short and J 7 bases short, with 15 bases between. The length of the CDR3 is 13 residues. Germline CDR1 reads SGHTA; CDR2 reads FQGNSA. CDR3 DNA sequence: TGTGCCAGCAGTTCTCAGGGCATGGGTGAAGCTTTCTTT. As protein: CASSSQGMGEAFF. The full variable domain, its missing parts supplied by reference TRBV7-2 and TRBJ1-1, is GAGVSQSPSNKVTEKGKDVELRCDPISGHTALYWYRQSLGQGLEFLIYFQGNSAPDKSGLPSDRFSAERTGGSVSTLTIQRTQQEDSAVYLCASSSQGMGEAFFGQGTRLTVV.

The J gene is TRBJ2-1, the V gene TRBV3-1 (or the pseudogene TRBV3-2), with 13 bases aligning to TRBD2. The germline CDR1 and CDR2 sequences are LGHDT and YNNKEL (reference sequence). The V and J ends lost 8 bases and 6 bases, in that order; junction bases with no gene match: 7. This CDR3 is built from 15 residues. The CDR3 sequence: CASDTGTSGTNEQFF. CDR3 nucleotides: TGTGCCAGCGACACCGGGACTAGCGGGACCAATGAGCAGTTCTTC.

The rearrangement links TRBV21-1 to TRBJ1-1; the table's D gene call, TRBD1, was not cross checked with the DNA. TRBV21-1 is a pseudogene segment. The CDR3 extends over 14 amino acids. The CDR3 loop is CASSKRQGPTEAFF. The CDR3 bases are TGTGCCAGCAGCAAGAGGCAGGGCCCCACTGAAGCTTTCTTT.

The CDR3, as DNA: TGTGCCAGCAGCCCCGGGACTCCATACACAGATACGCAGTATTTT. Its protein product is CASSPGTPYTDTQYF. The rearrangement links TRBV13 to TRBJ2-3, with TRBD2 as a possible D gene (6 bases). The CDR3 totals 15 residues. Germline lookup yields CDR1 PRHDT and CDR2 FYEKMQ (reference sequence). Trimming pared 5 bases from V and 2 bases from J, leaving 14 bases between.